This TCR beta chain was retrieved from a study of cytomegalovirus exposure and HLA in healthy donors. Remarks on this clone: Its antigen is undetermined.

Study-level findings and limits: Cytomegalovirus association was listed for under 200 TCR beta chains.

Trimming removed 6 bases from V and 4 bases from J, with 12 bases in between. The CDR3 is 12 residues long. Per the germline V gene, CDR1 is SQVTM and CDR2 is ANQGSEA. The primer mix had 60 Vbeta and 13 Jbeta primers. Only in-frame clones appear in the TCRdb table, and some are missing; sequencing was by immunoSEQ multiplex PCR. The repertoire holds about 130,000 clones, with around three quarters as singletons. Sequenced sample: PBMCs. The rearrangement uses TRBV29-1 and TRBJ2-5; no reliable D call. The sequence came from a woman in her sixties in good health and CMV-seropositive. The CDR3 nucleotides are TGCAGCGTCTCGAATGTCGGAGAGACCCAGTACTTC. It is translated as CSVSNVGETQYF.